This T cell receptor beta chain originates from a study of long-term antiretroviral therapy in people with HIV. Cryopreserved PBMC, at roughly 0.85-11 million per sample, were present before DNA extraction. The V end was cut by 5 bases, the J end by 4 bases, with 6 bases between. Germline V CDR1 and CDR2: LNHNV, YYDKDF (reference sequence). This CDR3 is built from 12 residues. Version v3.0 of the immunoSEQ assay was performed at survey level. Sequenced by immunoSEQ multiplex PCR; TCRdb stores in-frame clones only, minus some. The sample includes 15,000 to 20,000 clones, approximately 78% of them seen just once.

J is TRBJ1-5 and V is TRBV15; D possibly corresponds to TRBD1 (6 bases). Material: unsorted PBMCs, obtained 0.3 years after starting antiretroviral therapy. This receptor was taken from a man aged 18 to 29 with HIV. The CDR3 is CATSQGNQPQHF. In DNA form, the CDR3 reads TGTGCCACCAGCCAGGGGAATCAGCCCCAGCATTTT.